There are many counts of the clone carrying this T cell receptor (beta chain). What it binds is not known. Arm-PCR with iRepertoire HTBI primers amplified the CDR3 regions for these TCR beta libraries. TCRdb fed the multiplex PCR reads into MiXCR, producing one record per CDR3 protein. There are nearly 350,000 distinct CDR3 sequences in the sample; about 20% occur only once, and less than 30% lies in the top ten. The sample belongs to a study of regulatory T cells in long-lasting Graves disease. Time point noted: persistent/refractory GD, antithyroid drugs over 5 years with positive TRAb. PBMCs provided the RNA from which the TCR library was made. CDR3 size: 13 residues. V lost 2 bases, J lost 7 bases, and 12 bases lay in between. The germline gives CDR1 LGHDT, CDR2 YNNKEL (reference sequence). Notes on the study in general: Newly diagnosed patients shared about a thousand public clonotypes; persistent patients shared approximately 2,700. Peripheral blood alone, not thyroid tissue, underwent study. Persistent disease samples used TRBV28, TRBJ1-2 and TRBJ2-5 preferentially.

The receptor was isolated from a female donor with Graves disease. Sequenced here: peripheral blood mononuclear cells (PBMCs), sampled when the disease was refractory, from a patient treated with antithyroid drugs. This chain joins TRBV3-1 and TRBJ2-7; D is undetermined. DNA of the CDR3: TGTGCCAGCAGCCAAAGAATTGCTGGGGAGCAGTACTTC. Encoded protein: CASSQRIAGEQYF.